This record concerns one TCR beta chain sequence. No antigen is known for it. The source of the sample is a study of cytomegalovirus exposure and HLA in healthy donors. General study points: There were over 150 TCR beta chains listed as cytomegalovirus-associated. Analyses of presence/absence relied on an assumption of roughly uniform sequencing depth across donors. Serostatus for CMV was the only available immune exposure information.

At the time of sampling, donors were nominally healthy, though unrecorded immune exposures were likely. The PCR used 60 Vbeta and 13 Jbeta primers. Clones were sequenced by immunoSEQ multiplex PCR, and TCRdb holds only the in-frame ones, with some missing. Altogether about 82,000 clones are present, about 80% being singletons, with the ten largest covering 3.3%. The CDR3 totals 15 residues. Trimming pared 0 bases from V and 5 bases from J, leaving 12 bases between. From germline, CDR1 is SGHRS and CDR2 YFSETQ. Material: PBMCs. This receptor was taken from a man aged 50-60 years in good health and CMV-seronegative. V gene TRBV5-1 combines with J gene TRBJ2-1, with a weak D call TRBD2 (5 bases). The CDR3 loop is CASSLAATTHNEQFF. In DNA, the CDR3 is TGCGCCAGCAGCTTGGCAGCGACTACCCACAATGAGCAGTTCTTC.